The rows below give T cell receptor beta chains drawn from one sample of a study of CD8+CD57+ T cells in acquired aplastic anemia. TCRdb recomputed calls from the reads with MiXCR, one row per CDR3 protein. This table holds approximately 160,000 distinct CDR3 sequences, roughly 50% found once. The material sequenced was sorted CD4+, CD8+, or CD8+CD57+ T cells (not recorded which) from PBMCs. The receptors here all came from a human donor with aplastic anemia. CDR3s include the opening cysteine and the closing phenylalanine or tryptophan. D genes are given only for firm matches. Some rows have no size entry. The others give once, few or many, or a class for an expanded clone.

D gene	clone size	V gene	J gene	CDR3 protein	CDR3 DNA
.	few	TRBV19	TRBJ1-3	CASSTSGNTIYF	TGTGCCAGTAGTACCTCTGGAAACACCATATATTTT
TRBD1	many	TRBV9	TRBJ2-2	CASNRDRAGELFF	TGTGCCAGCAACAGGGACAGGGCCGGGGAGCTGTTTTTT
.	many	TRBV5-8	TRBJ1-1	CASSLAQGVNTEAFF	TGTGCCAGCAGCTTGGCTCAGGGAGTGAACACTGAAGCTTTCTTT
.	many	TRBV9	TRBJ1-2	CASSGRRGGAYGYTF	TGTGCCAGCAGCGGAAGGAGGGGGGGGGCCTATGGCTACACCTTC
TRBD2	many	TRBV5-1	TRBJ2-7	CASSALAGGHEQYF	TGCGCCAGCAGCGCACTAGCGGGGGGGCACGAGCAGTACTTC
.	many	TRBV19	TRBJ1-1	CATRPQVSGWAFF	TGTGCCACTCGCCCACAGGTCTCGGGTTGGGCTTTCTTT
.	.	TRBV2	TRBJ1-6	CASRVRTGGASPLHF	TGTGCCAGCAGGGTTCGGACGGGGGGAGCGTCACCCCTCCACTTT
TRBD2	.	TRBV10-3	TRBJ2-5	CAISESMTSGRETQYF	TGTGCCATCAGTGAGTCGATGACTAGCGGGCGAGAGACCCAGTACTTC
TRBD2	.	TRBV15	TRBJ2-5	CATSRDRGLAGDQETQYF	TGTGCCACCAGCAGAGATCGGGGACTAGCGGGGGATCAAGAGACCCAGTACTTC
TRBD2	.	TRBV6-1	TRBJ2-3	CASSVPGLGISTDTQYF	TGTGCCAGCAGTGTACCGGGACTAGGGATCTCCACAGATACGCAGTATTTT
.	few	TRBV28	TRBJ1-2	CATQTEPSGYTF	TGTGCCACCCAGACGGAACCCTCTGGCTACACCTTC
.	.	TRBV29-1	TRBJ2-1	CSVVPYNEQFF	TGCAGCGTTGTTCCGTACAATGAGCAGTTCTTC
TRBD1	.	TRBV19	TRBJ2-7	CASSDRDRGREQYF	TGTGCCAGTAGTGACCGGGACAGGGGGCGCGAGCAGTACTTC
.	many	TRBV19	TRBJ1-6	CASRTGMGNSPLHF	TGTGCCAGTCGTACAGGGATGGGGAATTCACCCCTCCACTTT
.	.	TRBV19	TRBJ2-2	CASRNRETTGELFF	TGTGCCAGTAGGAACAGGGAAACCACCGGGGAGCTGTTTTTT
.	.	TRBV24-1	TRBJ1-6	CATLGPQQGRPLHF	TGTGCCACCCTGGGCCCCCAACAGGGCAGGCCCCTCCACTTT
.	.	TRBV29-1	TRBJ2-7	CSVELPSAPRTYEQYF	TGCAGCGTTGAACTCCCCTCGGCTCCGAGGACCTACGAGCAGTACTTC
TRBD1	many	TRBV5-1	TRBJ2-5	CASSPQGLSETQYF	TGCGCCAGCAGCCCACAGGGGTTGTCAGAGACCCAGTACTTC
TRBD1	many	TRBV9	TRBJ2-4	CASSATGGKNIQYF	TGTGCCAGCAGCGCCACAGGGGGCAAAAACATTCAGTACTTC
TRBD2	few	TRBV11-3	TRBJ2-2	CASSHGRGANTGELFF	TGTGCCAGCAGCCACGGACGGGGGGCGAACACCGGGGAGCTGTTTTTT
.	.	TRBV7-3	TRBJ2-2	CASYGGTGELFF	TGTGCCAGCTATGGGGGGACCGGGGAGCTGTTTTTT
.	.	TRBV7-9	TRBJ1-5	CASSFDQPQHF	TGTGCCAGCAGCTTCGATCAGCCCCAGCATTTT
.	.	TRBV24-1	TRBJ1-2	CATSRGPGRGYTF	TGTGCCACCAGTCGGGGACCAGGGCGTGGCTACACCTTC
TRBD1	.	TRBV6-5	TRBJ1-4	CASSYSSPTGVGEKLFF	TGTGCCAGCAGTTACTCGTCACCGACAGGGGTGGGCGAAAAACTGTTTTTT
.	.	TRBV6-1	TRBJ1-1	CASSARGGSSEAFF	TGTGCCAGCAGTGCACGAGGGGGATCCTCTGAAGCTTTCTTT
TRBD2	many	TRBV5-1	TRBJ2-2	CASSLTSGPTNTGELFF	TGCGCCAGCAGCTTGACTAGCGGACCAACGAACACCGGGGAGCTGTTTTTT
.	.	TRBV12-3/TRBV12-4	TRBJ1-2	CASSFKSGYGYTF	TGTGCCAGCAGTTTTAAGTCCGGTTATGGCTACACCTTC
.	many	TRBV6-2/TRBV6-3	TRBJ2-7	CASSYRESSYEQYF	TGTGCCAGCAGTTACCGTGAGAGCTCCTACGAGCAGTACTTC
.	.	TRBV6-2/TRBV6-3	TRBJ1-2	CASSNPKPFNYGYTF	TGTGCCAGCAGTAACCCAAAACCGTTTAACTATGGCTACACCTTC
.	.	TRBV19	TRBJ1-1	CASSNRLGLEAFF	TGTGCCAGTAGTAATCGATTGGGCCTTGAAGCTTTCTTT
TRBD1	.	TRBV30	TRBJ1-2	CAWSLGQGIYGYTF	TGTGCCTGGAGTCTCGGACAGGGTATCTATGGCTACACCTTC
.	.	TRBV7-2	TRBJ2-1	CASSWGRYNEQFF	TGTGCCAGCAGCTGGGGACGGTACAATGAGCAGTTCTTC
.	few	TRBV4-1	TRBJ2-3	CASSQDWGGSHTDTQYF	TGCGCCAGCAGCCAAGATTGGGGGGGCTCACACACAGATACGCAGTATTTT
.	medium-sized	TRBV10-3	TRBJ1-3	CAISLSGSGNTIYF	TGTGCCATCAGTCTTAGTGGCTCTGGAAACACCATATATTTT
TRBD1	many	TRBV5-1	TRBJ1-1	CASAGGFDTEAFF	TGCGCCAGCGCAGGGGGCTTTGACACTGAAGCTTTCTTT
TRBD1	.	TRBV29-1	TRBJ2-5	CSVNTGDQETQYF	TGCAGCGTGAACACAGGGGACCAAGAGACCCAGTACTTC
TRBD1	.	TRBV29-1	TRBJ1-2	CSGNRGGGEGYTF	TGCAGCGGAAACAGGGGCGGGGGAGAGGGCTACACCTTC
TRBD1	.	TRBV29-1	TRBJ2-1	CSSDRVYNEQFF	TGCAGCTCGGACAGGGTGTACAATGAGCAGTTCTTC
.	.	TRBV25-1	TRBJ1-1	CASSLGGEAFF	TGTGCCAGCAGCCTAGGGGGAGAAGCTTTCTTT
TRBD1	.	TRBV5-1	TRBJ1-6	CASSQTDRGQKSPLHF	TGCGCCAGCAGCCAGACCGACAGGGGGCAGAAGTCACCCCTCCACTTT
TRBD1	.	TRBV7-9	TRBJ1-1	CASSSTTGVTEAFF	TGTGCCAGCAGCTCGACGACAGGGGTTACTGAAGCTTTCTTT
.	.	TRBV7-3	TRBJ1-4	CASSLANVNEKLFF	TGTGCCAGCAGCTTAGCGAACGTTAATGAAAAACTGTTTTTT
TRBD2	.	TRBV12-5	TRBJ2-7	CASGSGLAESGEQYF	TGTGCTAGTGGTTCGGGACTAGCGGAATCGGGCGAGCAGTACTTC
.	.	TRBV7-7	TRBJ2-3	CASSLGVPSQYF	TGTGCCAGCAGCTTGGGCGTCCCTTCGCAGTATTTT
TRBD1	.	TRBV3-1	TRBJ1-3	CASSQTPGQKGDTIYF	TGTGCCAGCAGCCAAACTCCGGGACAGAAAGGAGACACCATATATTTT
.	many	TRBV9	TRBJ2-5	CASSVEGPPEETQYF	TGTGCCAGCAGCGTAGAGGGCCCCCCGGAAGAGACCCAGTACTTC